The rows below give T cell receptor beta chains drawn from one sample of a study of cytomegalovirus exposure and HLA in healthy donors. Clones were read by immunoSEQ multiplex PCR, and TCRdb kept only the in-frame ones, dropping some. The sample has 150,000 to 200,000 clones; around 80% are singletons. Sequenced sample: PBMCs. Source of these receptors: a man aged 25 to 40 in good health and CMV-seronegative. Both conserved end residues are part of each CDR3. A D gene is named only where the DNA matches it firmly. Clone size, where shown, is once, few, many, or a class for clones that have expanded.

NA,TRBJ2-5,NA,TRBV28,CASSIGQRSETQYF,TGTGCCAGCAGTATAGGACAGCGGTCAGAGACCCAGTACTTC
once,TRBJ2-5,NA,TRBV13,CASSLGTLGTQYF,TGTGCCAGCAGCCTTGGGACTCTAGGGACCCAGTACTTC
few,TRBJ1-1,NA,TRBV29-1,CSVVGTPVNTEAFF,TGCAGCGTTGTAGGGACACCGGTGAACACTGAAGCTTTCTTT
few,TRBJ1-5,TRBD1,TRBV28,CASSPFRGQGGQPQHF,TGTGCCAGCAGTCCTTTCAGGGGACAGGGTGGTCAGCCCCAGCATTTT
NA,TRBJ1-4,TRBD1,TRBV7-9,CASSPPGQGNEKLFF,TGTGCCAGCAGCCCACCGGGACAGGGTAATGAAAAACTGTTTTTT
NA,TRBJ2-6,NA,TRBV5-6,CASSPRRSGANVLTF,TGTGCCAGCAGCCCGCGGCGCTCTGGGGCCAACGTCCTGACTTTC
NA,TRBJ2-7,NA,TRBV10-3,CAIQDSKYEQYF,TGTGCCATCCAGGACAGTAAGTACGAGCAGTACTTC
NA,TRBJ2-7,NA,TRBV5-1,CASSFSYEQYF,TGCGCCAGCAGCTTCAGTTACGAGCAGTACTTC
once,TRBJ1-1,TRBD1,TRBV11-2,CASSFTGGVNTEAFF,TGTGCCAGCAGCTTTACAGGGGGGGTGAACACTGAAGCTTTCTTT
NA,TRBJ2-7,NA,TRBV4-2,CASSRTGSYEQYF,TGTGCCAGCAGCCGGACGGGGTCCTACGAGCAGTACTTC
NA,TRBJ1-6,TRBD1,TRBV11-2,CASSGRTGENNSPLHF,TGTGCCAGCAGCGGCCGGACAGGGGAGAATAATTCACCCCTCCACTTT
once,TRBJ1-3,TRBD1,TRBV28,CASSSDRRHGNTIYF,TGTGCCAGCAGTTCGGACAGGCGACACGGAAACACCATATATTTT
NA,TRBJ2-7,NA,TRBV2,CASLWSFSYEQYF,TGTGCCAGCCTGTGGTCGTTCTCCTACGAGCAGTACTTC
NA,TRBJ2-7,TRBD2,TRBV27,CASSSGTSGYEQYF,TGTGCCAGCAGTTCCGGGACTAGCGGCTACGAGCAGTACTTC
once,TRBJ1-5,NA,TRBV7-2,CASGQSNQPQHF,TGTGCCAGCGGACAGAGCAATCAGCCCCAGCATTTT
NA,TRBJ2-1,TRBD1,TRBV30,CAWTLTFPPGGDEQFF,TGTGCCTGGACCTTAACTTTCCCCCCAGGGGGCGATGAGCAGTTCTTC
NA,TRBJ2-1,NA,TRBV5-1,CASSLASPFYQGEQFF,TGCGCCAGCAGCTTGGCTTCACCGTTCTACCAGGGTGAGCAGTTCTTC